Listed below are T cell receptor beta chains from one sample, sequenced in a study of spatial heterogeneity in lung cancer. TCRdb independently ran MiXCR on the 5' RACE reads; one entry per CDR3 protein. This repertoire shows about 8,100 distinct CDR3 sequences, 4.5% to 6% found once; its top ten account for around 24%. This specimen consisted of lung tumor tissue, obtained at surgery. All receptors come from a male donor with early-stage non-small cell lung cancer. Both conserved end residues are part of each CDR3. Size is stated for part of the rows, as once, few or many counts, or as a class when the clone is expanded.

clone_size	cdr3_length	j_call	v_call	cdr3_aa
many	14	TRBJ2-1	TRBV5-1	CASSLRVSYNEQFF
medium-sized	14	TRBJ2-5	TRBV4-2	CASSLGGPRATQYF
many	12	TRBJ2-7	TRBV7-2	CASSSGTHEQYF
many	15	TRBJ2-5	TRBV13	CASSLGGGHQETQYF
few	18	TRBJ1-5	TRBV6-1	CASRYRGHGLYSNQPQHF
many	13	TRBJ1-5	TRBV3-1	CASSQVRNQPQHF
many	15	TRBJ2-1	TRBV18	CASSPGGSDYNEQFF
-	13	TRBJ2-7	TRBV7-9	CASTTDSTYEQYF
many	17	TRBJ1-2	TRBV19	CASSLQWPLNPNYGYTF
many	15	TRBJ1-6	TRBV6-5	CASSYDRGNNSPLHF
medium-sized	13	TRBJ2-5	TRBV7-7	CASSLDRDETQYF
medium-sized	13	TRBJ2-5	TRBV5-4	CASSLKVVETQYF
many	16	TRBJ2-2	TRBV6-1	CASSEVPWEWTGELFF
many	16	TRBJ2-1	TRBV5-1	CASTGSTSGLSGEQFF
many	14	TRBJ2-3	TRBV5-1	CASREVRGTDTQYF
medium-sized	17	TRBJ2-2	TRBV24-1	CATSDPLGGENTGELFF
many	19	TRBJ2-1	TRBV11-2	CASSPRALLAGETYNEQFF
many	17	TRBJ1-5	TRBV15	CATSRDLDGNSNQPQHF
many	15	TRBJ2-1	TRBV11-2	CASSLGGSWINEQFF
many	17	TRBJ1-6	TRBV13	CASSTGGLSSYNSPLHF
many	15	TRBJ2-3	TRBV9	CASSPLMAGTDTQYF
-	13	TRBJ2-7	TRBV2	CASRTDTSYEQYF
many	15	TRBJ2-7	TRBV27	CASSIQQGVSYEQYF
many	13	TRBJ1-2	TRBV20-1	CSARYHDRHGYTF
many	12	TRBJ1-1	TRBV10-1	CASSEKSRAAFF
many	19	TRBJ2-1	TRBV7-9	CASSFDGTSGSFTYNEQFF
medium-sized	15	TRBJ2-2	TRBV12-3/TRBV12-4	CASSLAGTSAGELFF
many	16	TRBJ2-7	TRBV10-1	CASSESLAGKTYEQYF
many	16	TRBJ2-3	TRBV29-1	CSVGGTGVLSTDTQYF
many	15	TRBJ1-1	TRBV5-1	CASRIFPWGNTEAFF
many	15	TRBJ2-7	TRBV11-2	CASSLVGDPSYEQYF
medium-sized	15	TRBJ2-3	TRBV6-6	CASSSEGVSTDTQYF
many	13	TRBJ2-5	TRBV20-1	CSARYINQETQYF
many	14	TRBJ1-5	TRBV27	CASSLMGRNQPQHF
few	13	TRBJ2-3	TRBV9	CASISEPTDTQYF
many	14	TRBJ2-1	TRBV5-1	CASSPRGGNNEQFF
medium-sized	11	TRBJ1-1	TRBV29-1	CSVAQGPEAFF
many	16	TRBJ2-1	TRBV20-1	CSAPLGLAGPLGEQFF